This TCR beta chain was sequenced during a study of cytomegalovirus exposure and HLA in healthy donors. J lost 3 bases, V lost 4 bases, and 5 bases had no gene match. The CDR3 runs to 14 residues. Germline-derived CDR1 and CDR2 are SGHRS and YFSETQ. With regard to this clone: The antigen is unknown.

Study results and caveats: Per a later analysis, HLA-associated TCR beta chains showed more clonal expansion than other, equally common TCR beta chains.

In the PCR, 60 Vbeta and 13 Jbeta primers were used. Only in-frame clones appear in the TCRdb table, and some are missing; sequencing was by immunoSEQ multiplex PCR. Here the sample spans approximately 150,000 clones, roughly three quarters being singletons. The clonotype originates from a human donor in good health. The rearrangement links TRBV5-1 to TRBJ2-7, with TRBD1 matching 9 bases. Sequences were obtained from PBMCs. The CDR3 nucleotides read TGCGCCAGCAGCATCGGGACAGGGAGCTACGAGCAGTACTTC. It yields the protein CASSIGTGSYEQYF.